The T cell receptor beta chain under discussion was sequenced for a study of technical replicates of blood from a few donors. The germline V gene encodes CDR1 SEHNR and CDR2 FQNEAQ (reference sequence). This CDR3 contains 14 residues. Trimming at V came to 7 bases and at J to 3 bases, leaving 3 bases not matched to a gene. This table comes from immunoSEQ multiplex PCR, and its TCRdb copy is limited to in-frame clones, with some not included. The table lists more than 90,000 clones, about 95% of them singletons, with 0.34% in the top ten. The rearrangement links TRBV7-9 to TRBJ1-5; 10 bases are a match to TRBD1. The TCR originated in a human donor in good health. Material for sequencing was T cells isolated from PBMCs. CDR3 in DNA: TGTGCCAGCACCGGGACAGGGGACAATCAGCCCCAGCATTTT. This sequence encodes CASTGTGDNQPQHF.